One and the same sample provided the 30 T cell receptor beta chains below, sequenced in a study of blood T cell repertoires in COVID-19. Only in-frame clones appear in the TCRdb table, and some are missing; sequencing was by immunoSEQ multiplex PCR. This table holds some 150,000 clones, more than 70% found once. The sequencing input was peripheral blood. Receptors originate from a human donor in a cohort sampled during active COVID-19.

The genes are TRBV7-8 and TRBJ2-7, with D perhaps TRBD1 (6 bases). Deletions cut 5 bases from V and 6 bases from J, with 20 bases between. The CDR3 is 15 amino acids. Germline loops: CDR1 SGHVS, CDR2 FQNEAQ. The CDR3 DNA reads as TGTGCCAGCAGCCCACAGGGAATTACGGTAGCCGAGCAGTACTTC. This translates into CASSPQGITVAEQYF. The entire variable domain, with the rest obtained from reference TRBV7-8 and TRBJ2-7, is as follows: GAGVSQSPRYKVAKRGQDVALRCDPISGHVSLFWYQQALGQGPEFLTYFQNEAQLDKSGLPSDRFFAERPEGSVSTLKIQRTQQEDSAVYLCASSPQGITVAEQYFGPGTRLTVT.

This clone has only one observation. The chain employs TRBV30 and TRBJ1-4; 7 bases are shared with TRBD1. The CDR3 is 18 amino acids. V lost 3 bases and J lost 0; bases outside the gene matches: 13. The V gene's germline CDR1 is GTSNPN and CDR2 SVGIG (reference sequence). The CDR3 here is CAWRTRTGQIATNEKLFF. CDR3 nucleotide sequence: TGTGCCTGGAGGACACGCACGGGACAGATAGCAACTAATGAAAAACTGTTTTTT. The whole variable domain, remainder taken from reference TRBV30 and TRBJ1-4, is SQTIHQWPATLVQPVGSPLSLECTVEGTSNPNLYWYRQAAGRGLQLLFYSVGIGQISSEVPQNLSASRPQDRQFILSSKKLLLSDSGFYLCAWRTRTGQIATNEKLFFGSGTQLSVL.

The chain couples TRBV6-2 or TRBV6-3 to TRBJ2-3, with TRBD2 identical over 10 bases. This CDR3 is 15 amino acids long. V gave up 6 bases and J gave up 0 bases; unmatched junction bases: 3. CDR1 MNHEY and CDR2 SVGEGT come from the germline V gene. DNA for the CDR3: TGTGCCAGCAGCAGACTAGCGGGTAGCACAGATACGCAGTATTTT. Translated, it gives CASSRLAGSTDTQYF.

The chain uses TRBV4-3 and TRBJ2-5; possible D gene TRBD2, 5 bases. CDR3 length: 13 residues. Per germline, CDR1 LGHNA and CDR2 YSLEER. Deletions cut 2 bases from V and 7 bases from J, with 11 bases between. CDR3 DNA: TGCGCCAGCAGCCAACGGGATGAAAGGACCCAGTACTTC. Amino acids: CASSQRDERTQYF.

This chain joins TRBV5-1 and TRBJ2-7; a possible D gene is TRBD1 (8 bases). Germline loops: CDR1 SGHRS, CDR2 YFSETQ. Trimming took 4 bases from V and 2 from J, leaving 16 bases between them. There are 15 residues in the CDR3. CDR3 amino acids: CASSPRTGRAYEQYF. The DNA for the CDR3 is TGCGCCAGCAGCCCTCGGACAGGGAGGGCCTACGAGCAGTACTTC. The whole variable domain, filled in from reference TRBV5-1 and TRBJ2-7, reads KAGVTQTPRYLIKTRGQQVTLSCSPISGHRSVSWYQQTPGQGLQFLFEYFSETQRNKGNFPGRFSGRQFSNSRSEMNVSTLELGDSALYLCASSPRTGRAYEQYFGPGTRLTVT.

The chain has TRBV19 and TRBJ2-1, with 10 bases lining up with TRBD2. Trimming at V came to 3 bases and at J to 9 bases, leaving 8 bases not matched to a gene. Germline V lookup: CDR1 LNHDA, CDR2 SQIVND (reference sequence). CDR3 size: 15 residues. The CDR3 region is CASSMGLAGALEQFF. Here the CDR3 DNA reads TGTGCCAGTAGTATGGGGCTAGCGGGAGCTCTTGAGCAGTTCTTC. Supplemented by reference TRBV19 and TRBJ2-1, the full variable domain reads DGGITQSPKYLFRKEGQNVTLSCEQNLNHDAMYWYRQDPGQGLRLIYYSQIVNDFQKGDIAEGYSVSREKKESFPLTVTSAQKNPTAFYLCASSMGLAGALEQFFGPGTRLTVL.

The chain uses TRBV7-9 and TRBJ2-7; 10 bases match TRBD2. Germline CDR1 reads SEHNR; CDR2 reads FQNEAQ (reference sequence). J was trimmed by 12 bases and V by 7 bases; bases with no gene match: 15. This CDR3 has 14 amino acids. The chain's CDR3 is CASTPGGLAGVPYF. CDR3 bases: TGTGCCAGCACCCCAGGGGGTCTAGCGGGAGTGCCGTACTTC.

The chain recombines TRBV7-6 with TRBJ2-1; 12 bases fit TRBD2. The V and J ends lost 1 base and 7 bases, in that order; junction bases with no gene match: 11. Germline values: CDR1 SGHVS, CDR2 FNYEAQ. The CDR3 is 18 residues long. The CDR3 region is CASSLGLAGARGRNEQFF. The CDR3 DNA reads as TGTGCCAGCAGCTTAGGACTAGCGGGGGCTCGCGGGAGAAATGAGCAGTTCTTC. Filled out from reference TRBV7-6 and TRBJ2-1, the complete variable domain reads GAGVSQSPRYKVTKRGQDVALRCDPISGHVSLYWYRQALGQGPEFLTYFNYEAQQDKSGLPNDRFSAERPEGSISTLTIQRTEQRDSAMYRCASSLGLAGARGRNEQFFGPGTRLTVL.

V and J are TRBV6-4 and TRBJ2-3; D might be TRBD2 (7 bases). The CDR3 has 16 amino acids. Germline V gives CDR1 MRHNA, CDR2 SNTAGT. The germline V and J ends were trimmed by 2 bases and 0 bases, with 12 bases remaining between them. CDR3 residues: CASSDRWGGSTDTQYF. The CDR3 coding sequence is TGTGCCAGCAGTGACCGATGGGGGGGCAGCACAGATACGCAGTATTTT.

The V call is TRBV28, the J call TRBJ1-3; 9 nucleotides align to TRBD1. Per the germline V gene, CDR1 is MDHEN and CDR2 is SYDVKM. The trim removed 5 bases at V and 4 bases at J, leaving 6 bases unmatched. This CDR3 has 15 residues. The CDR3 region has the DNA TGTGCCAGCAGTAGGCGGACAGGGGAAGGAAACACCATATATTTT. Translation gives CASSRRTGEGNTIYF. The full variable domain, its missing parts supplied by reference TRBV28 and TRBJ1-3, is DVKVTQSSRYLVKRTGEKVFLECVQDMDHENMFWYRQDPGLGLRLIYFSYDVKMKEKGDIPEGYSVSREKKERFSLILESASTNQTSMYLCASSRRTGEGNTIYFGEGSWLTVV.

This clone was observed once. The chain is built from TRBV28 and TRBJ2-7, with 8 bases fitting TRBD2. After removal of 6 bases from V and 1 base from J, the junction contained 5 bases not matched to a gene. The CDR3 has 14 residues. Looked up from germline, CDR1 is MDHEN and CDR2 is SYDVKM. CDR3 bases: TGTGCCAGCAGGCGGGGGGCGGGGTCCTACGAGCAGTACTTC. It translates to CASRRGAGSYEQYF.

The V and J genes are TRBV19 and TRBJ1-2; 7 nucleotides line up with TRBD1. Germline CDR1 LNHDA, CDR2 SQIVND (reference sequence). With 5 bases clipped from V and 7 bases from J, the junction kept 10 bases outside the gene matches. This CDR3 spans 14 amino acids. The CDR3 loop reads CASSVGDSGSGYTF. The CDR3 nucleotides read TGTGCCAGTAGTGTTGGGGACAGCGGCTCTGGCTACACCTTC. The entire variable domain, with the rest obtained from reference TRBV19 and TRBJ1-2, is as follows: DGGITQSPKYLFRKEGQNVTLSCEQNLNHDAMYWYRQDPGQGLRLIYYSQIVNDFQKGDIAEGYSVSREKKESFPLTVTSAQKNPTAFYLCASSVGDSGSGYTFGSGTRLTVV.

The rearrangement uses TRBV28 and TRBJ1-1, with D maybe TRBD1 (6 bases). The CDR3 is made up of 13 amino acids. Germline CDR1 and CDR2: MDHEN and SYDVKM. Trimming shortened V by 11 bases and J by 0 bases, and 13 bases separated the two germline ends. The CDR3 region has the DNA TGTGCCGCCTCGGACAGCCTGAACACTGAAGCTTTCTTT. Translation gives CAASDSLNTEAFF.

This sequence joins TRBV7-6 and TRBJ2-1; 12 bases align to TRBD2. The V and J ends lost 1 base and 7 bases, in that order; junction bases with no gene match: 5. CDR1 and CDR2 from the germline V gene are SGHVS and FNYEAQ. This CDR3 spans 16 amino acids. The CDR3 region has the DNA TGTGCCAGCAGCTTAGATCCTAGCGGGAGGGTGAATGAGCAGTTCTTC. Protein: CASSLDPSGRVNEQFF.

The chain carries TRBV19 and TRBJ1-6, with a tentative D call TRBD1 (5 bases). Germline lookup yields CDR1 LNHDA and CDR2 SQIVND (reference sequence). With 10 bases removed from V and 0 bases from J, the gap between germline ends came to 16 bases. The CDR3 runs to 16 residues. CDR3 bases: TGTGCCACCGCCCCCGGGGGGATCTCCTATAATTCACCCCTCCACTTT. Translating gives CATAPGGISYNSPLHF.

V and J are TRBV2 and TRBJ2-1, with 8 bases identical to TRBD2. The germline gives CDR1 SNHLY, CDR2 FYNNEI. The CDR3 contains 15 residues. The junction had 7 bases not matched to a gene; V was cut back by 6 bases and J by 3 bases. The CDR3 DNA follows: TGTGCCAGCAGGAAGACGGGGGGGCTCTACAATGAGCAGTTCTTC. Its translation is CASRKTGGLYNEQFF.

The CDR3 nucleotides are TGTGCCAGCAGTCCTGACAGGGGCTCCGGGGAGCTGTTTTTT. It specifies CASSPDRGSGELFF. The chain combines TRBV6-5 with TRBJ2-2; the match to TRBD1 covers 8 bases. The CDR3 loop spans 14 amino acids. Unmatched junction bases numbered 5, after V lost 5 bases and J lost 6 bases. Germline CDR1 reads MNHEY; CDR2 reads SVGAGI.

The chain is built from TRBV4-1 and TRBJ2-7; 8 nucleotides line up with TRBD2. Germline trimming cut 4 bases from V and 4 bases from J; bases unmatched to any gene: 12. This CDR3 has 16 residues. CDR1 is MGHRA, CDR2 YSYEKL, per germline. The CDR3: CASSPGLESGSYEQYF. In nucleotides, the CDR3 is TGCGCCAGCAGCCCGGGACTGGAGAGCGGGAGTTACGAGCAGTACTTC.

The chain has TRBV4-3 and TRBJ2-7; weak D call: TRBD2 (6 bases). The CDR3 length is 16 residues. The V end was cut by 0 bases, the J end by 4 bases, with 16 bases between. The germline CDR1 and CDR2 sequences are LGHNA and YSLEER. CDR3: CASSQDYPPGRYEQYF. The CDR3 DNA is TGCGCCAGCAGCCAAGATTATCCGCCAGGGAGGTACGAGCAGTACTTC.

The gene calls are TRBV19 and TRBJ1-4; 7 bases fit TRBD1. Unmatched junction bases numbered 6, after V lost 4 bases and J lost 4 bases. CDR1 and CDR2 from the germline V gene are LNHDA and SQIVND (reference sequence). The CDR3 loop spans 15 amino acids. CDR3 nucleotides: TGTGCCAGTAGTAGCCCGGGACAGATTAATGAAAAACTGTTTTTT. Translated, it gives CASSSPGQINEKLFF.

The rearrangement links TRBV5-1 to TRBJ2-5; D possibly corresponds to TRBD1 (5 bases). The CDR3 spans 15 residues. Trimming took off 6 bases at V and 5 bases at J, with 20 bases between the two ends. Per the germline V gene, CDR1 is SGHRS and CDR2 is YFSETQ. The CDR3 spells CASTRMGQAGETQYF. CDR3 nucleotide sequence: TGCGCCAGCACAAGGATGGGCCAGGCAGGGGAGACCCAGTACTTC.

This chain connects TRBV20-1 to TRBJ2-1; D gene unclear. The length of the CDR3 is 9 residues. CDR1 DFQATT and CDR2 SNEGSKA come from the germline V gene (reference sequence). V lost 6 bases and J 8 bases, leaving 5 bases between the germline ends. The CDR3 region has the DNA TGCAGTGCCCGGGATGAGCAGTTCTTC. Translating gives CSARDEQFF.

V usage is TRBV7-2 and J usage is TRBJ1-2; D ambiguous. V was pared by 2 bases and J by 4 bases, with 17 bases between. CDR3 length: 16 residues. Per the germline V gene, CDR1 is SGHTA and CDR2 is FQGNSA. The CDR3 DNA reads TGTGCCAGCAGCTTATCCCGGGGAGGCACCAGCTATGGCTACACCTTC. Translating it yields CASSLSRGGTSYGYTF.

The chain's CDR3 is CASSDPGQAYYEQYF. DNA for the CDR3: TGTGCCAGCAGTGACCCGGGACAGGCGTACTACGAGCAGTACTTC. This chain links TRBV25-1 with TRBJ2-7; 8 nucleotides line up with TRBD1. The CDR3 consists of 15 residues. Germline V CDR1 and CDR2: MGHDK, SYGVNS. V trimming: 3 bases; J trimming: 3 bases; junction bases outside the gene matches: 7.

The chain links TRBV18 to TRBJ2-5, with D uncertain. The CDR3 sequence is 13 residues long. The germline V gene encodes CDR1 KGHSH and CDR2 LQKENI. V was pared by 4 bases and J by 0 bases, with 6 bases between. CDR3 DNA: TGTGCCAGCTCACAAGCCCACCAAGAGACCCAGTACTTC. Translation gives CASSQAHQETQYF.

The rearrangement uses TRBV13 and TRBJ1-6, with no clear D. Trimming cost V 1 base and J 4 bases, with 5 bases left between them. The CDR3 has 14 residues. CDR1 PRHDT and CDR2 FYEKMQ come from the germline V gene (reference sequence). CDR3 nucleotide sequence: TGTGCCAGCAGCTTAGCCAGGTATAATTCACCCCTCCACTTT. This translates into CASSLARYNSPLHF.

This clone has only a few counts. V usage is TRBV15 and J usage is TRBJ2-3; D gene unclear. Trimming shortened V by 0 bases and J by 8 bases, and 15 bases separated the two germline ends. CDR3 length: 15 amino acids. Germline loops: CDR1 LNHNV, CDR2 YYDKDF (reference sequence). CDR3 DNA sequence: TGTGCCACCAGCAGAGATCCTACTACCGTCGGTACGCAGTATTTT. Translating gives CATSRDPTTVGTQYF. The full variable domain, its missing parts supplied by reference TRBV15 and TRBJ2-3, is DAMVIQNPRYQVTQFGKPVTLSCSQTLNHNVMYWYQQKSSQAPKLLFHYYDKDFNNEADTPDNFQSRRPNTSFCFLDIRSPGLGDTAMYLCATSRDPTTVGTQYFGPGTRLTVL.

CDR3 region: CASSAPVSGRNEQYF. DNA for the CDR3: TGTGCCAGCAGTGCCCCGGTGAGCGGGAGGAACGAGCAGTACTTC. The V call is TRBV27, the J call TRBJ2-7; TRBD2 matches 9 bases. Trimming at V came to 5 bases and at J to 5 bases, leaving 10 bases not matched to a gene. Germline CDR1 MNHEY, CDR2 SMNVEV (reference sequence). The CDR3 has 15 residues.

The V call is TRBV4-3, the J call TRBJ2-7, with 12 bases identical to TRBD2. The CDR3 is made up of 15 amino acids. V lost 3 bases and J lost 5; bases outside the gene matches: 5. The V gene's germline CDR1 is LGHNA and CDR2 YSLEER. The CDR3 coding sequence is TGCGCCAGCAGCCACTCACTAGCGGGAGGAAACGAGCAGTACTTC. The encoded protein is CASSHSLAGGNEQYF.

This clone was seen only once. This sequence joins TRBV18 and TRBJ2-1, with 8 nucleotides matching TRBD1. The CDR3 is made up of 15 amino acids. J was trimmed by 2 bases and V by 6 bases; bases with no gene match: 6. Germline V gene data show CDR1 as KGHSH and CDR2 as LQKENI. This chain's CDR3 is CASSHRQGTYNEQFF. The CDR3 DNA follows: TGTGCCAGCTCCCACCGACAGGGGACCTACAATGAGCAGTTCTTC.